This TCR beta chain derives from a study of identical twins. On this clonotype: Antigen specificity is unknown.

TCRdb analysed the 5' RACE reads with MiXCR anew, one entry per CDR3 protein. The sample shows about 700,000 distinct CDR3 sequences, more than 6.5% of them seen only once. CDR1 is MNHNS, CDR2 SASEGT, per germline. The CDR3 extends over 14 amino acids. V dropped 7 bases and J dropped 3; count of bases not matched to a gene: 6. Study results and limitations: The more abundant beta clonotypes in cord blood had fewer insertions, and memory repertoires did not show this. Shared out-of-frame alpha sequences (those common to twins) showed excess low generation probability.

Healthy Caucasians made up all donors. Separately, the same data were catalogued under a study of yellow fever vaccine responses in identical twins.

This clonotype was obtained from a woman aged 18-35 years in good health. V usage is TRBV6-1 and J usage is TRBJ1-5; 7 bases agree with TRBD1. The sequenced sample was PBMCs. For the CDR3, the DNA is TGTGCCAGCACGGGGACAGACCACAATCAGCCCCAGCATTTT. Translated: CASTGTDHNQPQHF.